The 4 T cell receptor beta chains listed next were all sequenced from one sample in a study of shared clonotypes between healthy human individuals. TCRdb's table, derived via immunoSEQ multiplex PCR, lists solely in-frame clones and lacks some. The sample lists some 1 million clones; about 75% were seen once. The sample taken for sequencing was memory CD4+ T cells sorted from blood. The subset was: CD45RA-negative fraction. The source is a man aged 18 to 29 in good health.

V and J are TRBV6-6 and TRBJ2-1; 12 nucleotides line up with TRBD1. The germline V gene has CDR1 MNHNY and CDR2 SVGAGI (reference sequence). The CDR3 sequence is 15 residues long. J lost 8 bases, V lost 5 bases, and 7 bases had no gene match. CDR3 sequence reads: CASSRRDRGLDEQFF. In DNA form, the CDR3 reads TGTGCCAGCAGTCGACGGGACAGGGGGCTCGATGAGCAGTTCTTC.

The rearrangement links TRBV5-1 to TRBJ2-3; D remains ambiguous. Trimming stripped 4 bases from V and 1 base from J, with 13 bases between. Germline-derived CDR1 and CDR2 are SGHRS and YFSETQ. The CDR3 is 15 residues long. The DNA of the CDR3 is TGCGCCAGCAGCCCCATCTCTCCCGGCACAGATACGCAGTATTTT. It yields the protein CASSPISPGTDTQYF.

This rearrangement joins TRBV7-2 to TRBJ1-2, with D possibly TRBD1 on 5 matching bases. The CDR3 totals 14 residues. Trimming shortened V by 5 bases and J by 2 bases, and 12 bases separated the two germline ends. The germline CDR1 and CDR2 sequences are SGHTA and FQGNSA. DNA for the CDR3: TGTGCCAGCAGCCCAAAGGGGATAAACTATGGCTACACCTTC. It encodes CASSPKGINYGYTF.

The V and J genes are TRBV5-1 and TRBJ2-4; 9 bases line up with TRBD1. V lost 0 bases and J lost 1; bases outside the gene matches: 11. CDR3 length: 19 amino acids. Per germline, CDR1 SGHRS and CDR2 YFSETQ. CDR3 protein: CASSLAPTGGFIAKNIQYF. CDR3 DNA sequence: TGCGCCAGCAGCTTGGCTCCGACAGGGGGTTTTATTGCCAAAAACATTCAGTACTTC.